The text below deals with one T cell receptor (beta chain). Per the original methods: How many nucleated cells were present was estimated from reference gene primer amplification. Here immunoSEQ multiplex PCR was the method, and the copy in TCRdb shows in-frame clones only, minus some. The V and J calls and the clone size are those of that table, but D and trimming were determined from the DNA. The table has 300,000 to 400,000 clones, about 86% seen once. Between the trimmed V and J ends, which lost 2 bases and 4 bases, there was a span of 9 bases. CDR3 length: 14 residues. CDR1 SGHNT and CDR2 YENEEA come from the germline V gene. This record comes from a study of blood T cell repertoires in COVID-19. Study overall: Whether acute or convalescent, the COVID-19 samples came from the United States, Italy and Spain. T cells, B-cell-depleted T cells, or PBMCs supplied cDNA or gDNA.

Input material: peripheral blood. This TCR was recovered from a man younger than 45 with active or convalescent COVID-19. This chain joins TRBV11-3 and TRBJ1-3; D uncertain. DNA for the CDR3: TGTGCCAGCAGCTTACGGGGTGGAGGAAACACCATATATTTT. It yields the protein CASSLRGGGNTIYF.